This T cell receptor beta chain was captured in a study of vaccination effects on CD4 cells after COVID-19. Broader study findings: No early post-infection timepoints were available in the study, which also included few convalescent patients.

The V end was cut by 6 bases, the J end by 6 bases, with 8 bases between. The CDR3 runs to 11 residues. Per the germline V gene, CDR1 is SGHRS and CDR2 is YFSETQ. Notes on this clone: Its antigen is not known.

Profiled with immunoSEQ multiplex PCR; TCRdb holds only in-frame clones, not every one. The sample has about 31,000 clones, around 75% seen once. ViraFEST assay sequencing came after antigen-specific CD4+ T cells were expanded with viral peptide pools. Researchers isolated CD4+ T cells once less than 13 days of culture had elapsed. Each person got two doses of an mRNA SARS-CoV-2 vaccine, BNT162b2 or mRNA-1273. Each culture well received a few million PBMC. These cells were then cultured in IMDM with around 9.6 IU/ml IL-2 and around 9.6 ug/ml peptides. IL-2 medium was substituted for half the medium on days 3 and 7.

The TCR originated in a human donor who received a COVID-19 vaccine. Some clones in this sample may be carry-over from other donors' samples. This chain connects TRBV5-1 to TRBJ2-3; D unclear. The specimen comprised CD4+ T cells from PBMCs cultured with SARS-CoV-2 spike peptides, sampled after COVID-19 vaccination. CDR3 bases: TGCGCCAGCACCCTTGCGGATACGCAGTATTTT. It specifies CASTLADTQYF.